The T cell receptor (beta chain) described here comes from a study of shared clonotypes between healthy human individuals. Germline CDR1 and CDR2: SGHTA and FQGNSA. The CDR3 loop spans 18 amino acids. The V end was cut by 4 bases, the J end by 7 bases, with 28 bases between. Using immunoSEQ multiplex PCR, the repertoire was profiled, and TCRdb retains in-frame clones only, with some absent. The table shows roughly 680,000 clones, with 55% to 75% occurring only once. The chain links TRBV7-2 to TRBJ1-2, with a possible D match to TRBD1 (5 bases). This clonotype was obtained from a woman aged 25-40 years in good health. Sequencing was performed on memory CD4+ T cells sorted from blood. Subset meaning: CD45RA-negative fraction. This chain's CDR3 is CASSYGAYQGLLRGGYTF. The CDR3 bases are TGTGCCAGCAGCTATGGGGCGTATCAGGGATTGTTACGGGGTGGCTACACCTTC.